This T cell receptor (beta chain) was sequenced during a study of blood T cell repertoires in COVID-19. Looking at the study overall: The samples span acute and convalescent COVID-19 from the United States, Italy and Spain. In each case, the material was cDNA or gDNA derived from T cells, B-cell-depleted T cells, or PBMCs.

Only in-frame clones appear in the TCRdb table, and some are missing; sequencing was by immunoSEQ multiplex PCR. In the table there are about 190,000 clones, over 75% of which are singletons. The trim removed 6 bases at V and 7 bases at J, leaving 9 bases unmatched. This CDR3 spans 15 amino acids. Per the germline V gene, CDR1 is SNHLY and CDR2 is FYNNEI. The sequence was collected from a woman in her forties or fifties with acute or convalescent COVID-19. This sequence joins TRBV2 and TRBJ2-1; 10 bases match TRBD1. The sequencing input was peripheral blood. The CDR3 DNA is TGTGCCAGCAGACTCGGGACAGGGGTGGGGAATGAGCAGTTCTTC. Translation: CASRLGTGVGNEQFF.